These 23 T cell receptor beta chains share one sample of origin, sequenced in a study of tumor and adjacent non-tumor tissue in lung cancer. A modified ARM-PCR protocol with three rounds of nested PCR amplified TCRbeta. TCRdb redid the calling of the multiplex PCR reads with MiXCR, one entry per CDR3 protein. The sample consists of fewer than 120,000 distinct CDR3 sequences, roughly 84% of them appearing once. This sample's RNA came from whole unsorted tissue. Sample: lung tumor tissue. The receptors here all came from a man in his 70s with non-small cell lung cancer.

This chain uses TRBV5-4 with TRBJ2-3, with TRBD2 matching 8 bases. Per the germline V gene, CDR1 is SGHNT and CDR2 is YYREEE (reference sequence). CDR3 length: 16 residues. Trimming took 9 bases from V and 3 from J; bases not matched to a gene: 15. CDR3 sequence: CATSLTSARGTDTQYF. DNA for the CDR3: TGTGCCACCAGTCTGACTAGCGCGAGAGGGACAGATACGCAGTATTTT.

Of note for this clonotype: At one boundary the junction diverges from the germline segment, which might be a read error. For the CDR3, the DNA is TGTGCCAGCAGCCATCCCAGGGGGGATAACAGCGAAAAACTGCTTTTT. It yields the protein CASSHPRGDNSEKLLF. The chain links TRBV14 to TRBJ1-4, with TRBD1 identical over 7 bases. The CDR3 is 16 amino acids. CDR1 is SGHDN and CDR2 is FVKESK in the germline V gene.

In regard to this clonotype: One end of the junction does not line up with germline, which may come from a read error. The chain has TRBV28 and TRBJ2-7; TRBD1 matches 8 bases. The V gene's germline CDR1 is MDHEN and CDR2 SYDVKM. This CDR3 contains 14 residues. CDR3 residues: CATLSRDRTYEQHF. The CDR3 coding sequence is TGTGCCACCCTATCCCGGGACAGGACCTACGAGCAGCACTTC.

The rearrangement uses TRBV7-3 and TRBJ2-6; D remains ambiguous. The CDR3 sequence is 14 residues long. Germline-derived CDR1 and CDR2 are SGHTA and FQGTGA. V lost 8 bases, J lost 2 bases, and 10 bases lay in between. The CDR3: CASSLGTGANVLTF. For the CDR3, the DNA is TGTGCCAGCTCCCTGGGGACTGGGGCCAACGTCCTGACTTTC.

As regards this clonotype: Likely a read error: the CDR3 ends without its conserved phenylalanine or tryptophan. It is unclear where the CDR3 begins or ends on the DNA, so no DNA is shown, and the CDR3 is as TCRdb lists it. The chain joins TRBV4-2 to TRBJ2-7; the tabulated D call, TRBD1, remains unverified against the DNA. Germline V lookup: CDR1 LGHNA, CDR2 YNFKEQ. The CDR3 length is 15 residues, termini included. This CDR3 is CANSQEPGRLYEQYY.

The CDR3: CASASGIGDYNSPLHF. CDR3 coding DNA: TGTGCCAGCGCCTCCGGGATAGGGGACTATAATTCACCCCTCCACTTT. The chain combines TRBV12-3 or TRBV12-4 with TRBJ1-6; weak D call: TRBD1 (5 bases). The CDR3 has 16 residues. Trimming pared 8 bases from V and 3 bases from J, leaving 17 bases between.

CDR3 residues: CASSYRPSGSTWSYEQYF. The CDR3, as DNA: TGTGCCAGCAGTTACCGACCAAGCGGGAGTACCTGGTCCTACGAGCAGTACTTC. The rearrangement links TRBV6-5 to TRBJ2-7; the match to TRBD2 covers 8 bases. This CDR3 is built from 18 residues. Germline CDR1 is MNHEY and CDR2 is SVGAGI. The J segment lost 1 base and the V segment lost 2 bases, leaving 13 bases of the junction unmatched.

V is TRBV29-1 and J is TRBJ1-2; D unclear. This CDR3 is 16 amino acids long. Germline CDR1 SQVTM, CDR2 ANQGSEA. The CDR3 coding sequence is TGCTACGTTGTCACCTATCAATCCTCGGGAGAAGAAGGCTACACCTTC. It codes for CYVVTYQSSGEEGYTF.

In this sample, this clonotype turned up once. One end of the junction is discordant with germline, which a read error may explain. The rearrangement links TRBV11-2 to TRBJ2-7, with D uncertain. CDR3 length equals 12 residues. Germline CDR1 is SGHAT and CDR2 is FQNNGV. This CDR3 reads CASSLVALEHYF. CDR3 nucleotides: TGTGCCAGCAGCTTAGTAGCTCTCGAGCACTACTTC.

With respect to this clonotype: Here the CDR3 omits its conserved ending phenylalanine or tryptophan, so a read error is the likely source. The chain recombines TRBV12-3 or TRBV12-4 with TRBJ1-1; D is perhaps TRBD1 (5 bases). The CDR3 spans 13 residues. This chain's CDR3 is CASSFLDTQKAFC. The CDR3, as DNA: TGTGCTAGCAGTTTTCTGGACACACAGAAAGCTTTCTGT.

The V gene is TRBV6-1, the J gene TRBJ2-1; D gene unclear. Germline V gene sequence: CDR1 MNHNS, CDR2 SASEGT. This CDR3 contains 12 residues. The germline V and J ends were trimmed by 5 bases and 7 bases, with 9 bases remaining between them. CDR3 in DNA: TGTGCCAGCAGTCTTACTGGAAATGAGCAGTTCTTC. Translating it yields CASSLTGNEQFF.

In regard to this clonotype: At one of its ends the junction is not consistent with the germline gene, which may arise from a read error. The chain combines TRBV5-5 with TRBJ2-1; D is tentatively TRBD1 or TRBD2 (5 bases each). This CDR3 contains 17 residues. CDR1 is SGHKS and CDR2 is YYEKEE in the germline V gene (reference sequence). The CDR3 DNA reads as TGTGTCAGCAGCTTGGCCTTCGGGGCTAGCTTCTACGATGAGCAGTTCTTC. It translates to CVSSLAFGASFYDEQFF.

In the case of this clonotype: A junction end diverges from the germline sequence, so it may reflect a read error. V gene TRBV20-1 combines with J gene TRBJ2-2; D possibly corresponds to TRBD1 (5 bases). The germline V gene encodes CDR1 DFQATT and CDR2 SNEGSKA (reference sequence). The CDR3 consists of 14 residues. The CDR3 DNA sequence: TGCATTGCGCTTTCGACAGTCTCCACTGGGGAACTGTTTTTT. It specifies CIALSTVSTGELFF.

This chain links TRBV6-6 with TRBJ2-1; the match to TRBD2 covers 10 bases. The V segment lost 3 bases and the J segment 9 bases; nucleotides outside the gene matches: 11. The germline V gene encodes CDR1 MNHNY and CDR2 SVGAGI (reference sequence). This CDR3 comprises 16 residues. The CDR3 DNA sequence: TGTGCCAGCAGTTATCGACCAGCGGGAGGGCAAGGTGAGCAGTTCTTC. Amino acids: CASSYRPAGGQGEQFF.

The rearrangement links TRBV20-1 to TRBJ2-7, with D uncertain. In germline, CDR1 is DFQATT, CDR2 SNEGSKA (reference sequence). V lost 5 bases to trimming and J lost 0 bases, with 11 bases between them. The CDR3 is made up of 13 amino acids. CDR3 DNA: TGCAGTGCTCTGGACCCCTTCTCCTACGAGCAGTACTTC. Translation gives CSALDPFSYEQYF.

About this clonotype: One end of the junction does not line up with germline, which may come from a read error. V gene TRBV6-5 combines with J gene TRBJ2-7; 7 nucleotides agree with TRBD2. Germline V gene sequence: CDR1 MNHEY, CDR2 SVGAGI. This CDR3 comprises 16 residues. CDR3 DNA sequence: TGTGTCAGCAGTTCTGCGGGAGCGAGGGAAACCTACGAGCAGTACTTC. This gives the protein CVSSSAGARETYEQYF.

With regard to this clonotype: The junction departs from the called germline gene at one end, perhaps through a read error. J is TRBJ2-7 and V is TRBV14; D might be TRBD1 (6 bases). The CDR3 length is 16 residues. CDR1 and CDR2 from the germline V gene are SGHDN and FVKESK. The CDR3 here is CANSQGSGQTNYEQYF. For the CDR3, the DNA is TGTGCCAACAGCCAAGGTTCTGGACAGACGAACTACGAGCAGTATTTC. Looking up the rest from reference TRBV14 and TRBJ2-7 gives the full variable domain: EAGVTQFPSHSVIEKGQTVTLRCDPISGHDNLYWYRRVMGKEIKFLLHFVKESKQDESGMPNNRFLAERTGGTYSTLKVQPAELEDSGVYFCANSQGSGQTNYEQYFGPGTRLTVT.

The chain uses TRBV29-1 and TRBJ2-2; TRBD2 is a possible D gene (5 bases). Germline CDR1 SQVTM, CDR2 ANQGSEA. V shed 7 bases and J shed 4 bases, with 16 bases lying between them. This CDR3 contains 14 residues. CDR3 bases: TGCAGCGCTGATGTAGAGGGTGGCACCGGGGAGCTGTTTTTT. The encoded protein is CSADVEGGTGELFF.

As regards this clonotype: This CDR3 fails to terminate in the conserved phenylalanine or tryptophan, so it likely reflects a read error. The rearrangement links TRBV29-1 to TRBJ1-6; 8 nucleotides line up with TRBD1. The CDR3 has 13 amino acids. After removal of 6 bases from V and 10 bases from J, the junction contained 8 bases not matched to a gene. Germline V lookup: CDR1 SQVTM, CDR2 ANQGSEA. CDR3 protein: CSVTGTGRSPLHI. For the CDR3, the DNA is TGCAGCGTGACTGGGACAGGCAGATCACCCCTCCACATT.

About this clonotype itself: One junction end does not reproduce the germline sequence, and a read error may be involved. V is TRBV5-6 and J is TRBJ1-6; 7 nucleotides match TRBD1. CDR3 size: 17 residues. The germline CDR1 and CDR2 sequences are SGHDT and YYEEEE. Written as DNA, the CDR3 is TGTGCCATCAGCAGCAGCATAGGGGGCTCGGATAATTCACCCCTCCACTTT. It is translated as CAISSSIGGSDNSPLHF.

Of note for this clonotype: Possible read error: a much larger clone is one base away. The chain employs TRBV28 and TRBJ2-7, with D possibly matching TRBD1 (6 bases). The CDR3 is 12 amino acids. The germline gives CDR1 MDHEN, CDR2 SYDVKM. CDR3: CASSRDTYEHYF. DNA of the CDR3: TGTGCCAGCAGCCGGGACACGTACGAGCACTACTTC. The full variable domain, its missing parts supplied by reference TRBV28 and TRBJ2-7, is DVKVTQSSRYLVKRTGEKVFLECVQDMDHENMFWYRQDPGLGLRLIYFSYDVKMKEKGDIPEGYSVSREKKERFSLILESASTNQTSMYLCASSRDTYEHYFGPGTRLTVT.

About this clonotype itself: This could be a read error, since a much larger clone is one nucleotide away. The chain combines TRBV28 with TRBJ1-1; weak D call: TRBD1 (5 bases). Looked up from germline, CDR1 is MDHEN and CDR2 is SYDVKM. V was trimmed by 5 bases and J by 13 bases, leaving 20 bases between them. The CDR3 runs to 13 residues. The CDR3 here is CASSPRRGLRGFF. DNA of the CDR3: TGTGCCAGCAGTCCCAGGAGGGGCCTTCGGGGTTTCTTT. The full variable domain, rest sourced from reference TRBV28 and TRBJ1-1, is DVKVTQSSRYLVKRTGEKVFLECVQDMDHENMFWYRQDPGLGLRLIYFSYDVKMKEKGDIPEGYSVSREKKERFSLILESASTNQTSMYLCASSPRRGLRGFFGQGTRLTVV.

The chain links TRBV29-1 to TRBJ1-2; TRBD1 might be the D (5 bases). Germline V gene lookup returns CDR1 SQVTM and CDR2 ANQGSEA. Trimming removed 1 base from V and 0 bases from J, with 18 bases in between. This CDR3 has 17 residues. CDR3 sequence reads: CSVEGYAQGHTNYGYTF. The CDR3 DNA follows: TGCAGCGTTGAAGGGTACGCTCAGGGTCATACTAACTATGGCTACACCTTC.